The T cell receptor (beta chain) under discussion was sequenced for a study of T cell responses to AZD1222 COVID-19 vaccine. Points from the study as a whole: Donors were mostly white British, more females; clonal diversity possibly underestimated.

Sequenced by immunoSEQ multiplex PCR; TCRdb stores in-frame clones only, minus some. The sample has more than 95,000 clones; over 80% are singletons. To note about this clone: Antigen unknown.

The CDR3 is 15 amino acids. The ends were cut back, 1 base at V and 3 bases at J, with 10 bases in the middle. The V gene's germline CDR1 is SGHNT and CDR2 YENEEA. The J gene is TRBJ2-1, the V gene TRBV11-3, with D perhaps TRBD1 or TRBD2 (5 bases each). The TCR sequence derives from an adult in good health. The specimen was peripheral blood, collected on day 0 of AZD1222 vaccination. The CDR3 bases are TGTGCCAGCAGCTTAGGAGGGCAGGGCTACAATGAGCAGTTCTTC. Translation gives CASSLGGQGYNEQFF.